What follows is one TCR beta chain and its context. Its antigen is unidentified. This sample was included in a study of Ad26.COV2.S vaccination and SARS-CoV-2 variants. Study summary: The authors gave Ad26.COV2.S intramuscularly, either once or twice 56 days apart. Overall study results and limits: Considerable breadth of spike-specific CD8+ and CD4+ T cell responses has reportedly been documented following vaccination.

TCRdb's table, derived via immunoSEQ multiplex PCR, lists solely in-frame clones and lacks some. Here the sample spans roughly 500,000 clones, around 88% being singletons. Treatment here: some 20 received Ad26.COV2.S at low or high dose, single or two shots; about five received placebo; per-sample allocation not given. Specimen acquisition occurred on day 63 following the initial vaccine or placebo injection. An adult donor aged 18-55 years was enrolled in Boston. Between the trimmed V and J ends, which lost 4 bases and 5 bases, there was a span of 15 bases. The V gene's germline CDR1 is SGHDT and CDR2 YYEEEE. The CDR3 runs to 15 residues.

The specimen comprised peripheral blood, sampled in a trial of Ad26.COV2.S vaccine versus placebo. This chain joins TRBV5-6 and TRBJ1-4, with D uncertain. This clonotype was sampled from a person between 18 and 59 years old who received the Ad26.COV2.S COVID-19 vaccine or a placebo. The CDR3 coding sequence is TGTGCCAGCAGCGAGGGAAGCCTGTTCAATGAAAAACTGTTTTTT. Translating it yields CASSEGSLFNEKLFF.